One sample yielded the 29 T cell receptor beta chains listed below, sequenced in a study of T cells in narcolepsy. Repertoires were generated with immunoSEQ multiplex PCR, while TCRdb's copy carries only in-frame clones and drops some. This table holds approximately 30,000 clones, 75% to 90% found once. The sample was memory (CD45RA-) CD4+ T cells from blood. The receptors were sampled from a human donor in good health.

The chain uses TRBV18 and TRBJ2-1; D is uncertain. Germline assignment: CDR1 KGHSH and CDR2 LQKENI. Trimming pared 1 base from V and 15 bases from J, leaving 13 bases between. The CDR3 spans 12 residues. The CDR3 DNA reads as TGTGCCAGCTCACCACTTCTCGGTTGGGGGTTCTTC. Amino acid sequence: CASSPLLGWGFF.

In regard to this clone: A junction boundary mismatches the germline segment, possibly from a read error. The V call is TRBV7-9, the J call TRBJ2-7; perhaps TRBD2 as D (5 bases). The CDR3 totals 16 residues. The V gene's germline CDR1 is SEHNR and CDR2 FQNEAQ (reference sequence). The CDR3 spells CVSSSEGRARTYEQYF. The DNA of the CDR3 is TGTGTCAGCAGCTCTGAGGGCCGAGCCCGGACCTACGAGCAGTACTTC. Together with reference TRBV7-9 and TRBJ2-7, the CDR3 gives the full variable domain: DTGVSQNPRHKITKRGQNVTFRCDPISEHNRLYWYRQTLGQGPEFLTYFQNEAQLEKSRLLSDRFSAERPKGSFSTLEIQRTEQGDSAMYLCVSSSEGRARTYEQYFGPGTRLTVT.

V gene TRBV2 combines with J gene TRBJ1-1; D ambiguous. The CDR3 totals 12 residues. CDR1 is SNHLY and CDR2 is FYNNEI in the germline V gene. The V and J ends lost 8 bases and 1 base respectively, with 8 bases between them. The CDR3 spells CASESPNTEAFF. The CDR3 region has the DNA TGTGCCAGCGAGTCTCCGAACACTGAAGCTTTCTTT.

V gene TRBV5-8 combines with J gene TRBJ2-2; a weak D match, TRBD2 (6 bases). V shed 4 bases and J shed 4 bases, with 17 bases lying between them. This CDR3 has 16 residues. The germline CDR1 and CDR2 sequences are SGHTS and YDEGEE. The CDR3 DNA is TGTGCCAGCAGCCCCGGAGGGCCCGTTCGCACCGGGGAGCTGTTTTTT. Translation: CASSPGGPVRTGELFF.

The chain recombines TRBV29-1 with TRBJ2-7; unclear D gene. V lost 4 bases, J lost 6 bases, and 13 bases lay in between. The CDR3 runs 12 residues. From germline, CDR1 is SQVTM and CDR2 ANQGSEA. The CDR3 DNA follows: TGCAGCGTTGCCAGTGGTTTGGTCGAGCAGTACTTC. Residues: CSVASGLVEQYF.

This chain uses TRBV7-6 with TRBJ1-5, with a possible D match to TRBD1 (5 bases). Germline CDR1 and CDR2: SGHVS and FNYEAQ. V lost 2 bases and J lost 2, with 16 bases in between. This CDR3 has 17 amino acids. The CDR3 DNA sequence: TGTGCCAGCAGCTTAAGGCGGGCGGGGGGAGGCAATCAGCCCCAGCATTTT. It is translated as CASSLRRAGGGNQPQHF.

The rearrangement links TRBV4-1 to TRBJ2-7; 9 nucleotides match TRBD2. Germline lookup yields CDR1 MGHRA and CDR2 YSYEKL. The CDR3 is made up of 17 amino acids. Unmatched junction bases numbered 6, after V lost 0 bases and J lost 0 bases. DNA for the CDR3: TGCGCCAGCAGCCAAGACCCTAGCGGGACGAGCTCCTACGAGCAGTACTTC. Its translation is CASSQDPSGTSSYEQYF.

This clone was picked up a small number of times. The CDR3 DNA reads TGTGCCAGCAGCGGGCCGGCCTCCTACGAGCAGTACTTC. The encoded protein is CASSGPASYEQYF. This rearrangement joins TRBV21-1 to TRBJ2-7; the table's D call, TRBD1, has no DNA check behind it. TRBV21-1 is a recognized pseudogene. CDR3 length: 13 residues.

This clone showed up just once. CDR3 bases: TGTGCCAGCAGCTTATTCGTAGAAACTGAAGCTTTCTTT. This translates into CASSLFVETEAFF. The chain has TRBV11-2 and TRBJ1-1; D gene ambiguous. CDR3 length equals 13 residues. The V and J ends lost 2 bases and 5 bases respectively, with 9 bases between them. Germline CDR1 SGHAT, CDR2 FQNNGV.

The rearrangement uses TRBV5-4 and TRBJ2-5, with TRBD2 matching over 10 bases. After removal of 4 bases from V and 2 bases from J, the junction contained 2 bases not matched to a gene. The CDR3 runs to 14 residues. Germline loops: CDR1 SGHNT, CDR2 YYREEE (reference sequence). Here the CDR3 reads CASSPAGGQETQYF. The CDR3, as DNA: TGTGCCAGCAGCCCAGCGGGGGGGCAAGAGACCCAGTACTTC.

The J gene is TRBJ2-7, the V gene TRBV27; no definite D call. Trimming cost V 5 bases and J 4 bases, with 18 bases left between them. Germline CDR1 reads MNHEY; CDR2 reads SMNVEV (reference sequence). The CDR3 has 15 amino acids. CDR3 loop: CASSGLSGWGYEQYF. CDR3 nucleotide sequence: TGTGCCAGCAGTGGGTTGTCCGGGTGGGGTTACGAGCAGTACTTC.

The chain employs TRBV19 and TRBJ2-3; no reliable D call. With 6 bases removed from V and 0 bases from J, the gap between germline ends came to 19 bases. The CDR3 loop spans 17 amino acids. Germline CDR1 is LNHDA and CDR2 is SQIVND (reference sequence). CDR3 sequence: CASRPVLRKGSTDTQYF. As DNA, the CDR3 is TGTGCCAGTAGGCCCGTACTGCGGAAAGGTAGCACAGATACGCAGTATTTT. Full variable domain (missing parts from reference TRBV19 and TRBJ2-3): DGGITQSPKYLFRKEGQNVTLSCEQNLNHDAMYWYRQDPGQGLRLIYYSQIVNDFQKGDIAEGYSVSREKKESFPLTVTSAQKNPTAFYLCASRPVLRKGSTDTQYFGPGTRLTVL.

The chain couples TRBV7-2 to TRBJ2-5; 11 bases fit TRBD2. The V gene's germline CDR1 is SGHTA and CDR2 FQGNSA. There are 16 residues in the CDR3. V trimming: 3 bases; J trimming: 5 bases; junction bases outside the gene matches: 8. Here the CDR3 DNA reads TGTGCCAGCAGCTTTTTTAGCGGGAGGGGGCAGGAGACCCAGTACTTC. It is translated as CASSFFSGRGQETQYF.

The chain recombines TRBV7-2 with TRBJ2-3; possible D gene TRBD2, 6 bases. Trimming removed 1 base at V and 7 bases at J, with 15 bases between. Germline CDR1 and CDR2: SGHTA and FQGNSA. The CDR3 is 15 amino acids. In DNA, the CDR3 is TGTGCCAGCAGCTTAGGAGGCGGGACCGGGAATACGCAGTATTTT. Its translation: CASSLGGGTGNTQYF. Based on the CDR3 plus reference TRBV7-2 and TRBJ2-3, the full variable domain is GAGVSQSPSNKVTEKGKDVELRCDPISGHTALYWYRQSLGQGLEFLIYFQGNSAPDKSGLPSDRFSAERTGGSVSTLTIQRTQQEDSAVYLCASSLGGGTGNTQYFGPGTRLTVL.

This rearrangement joins TRBV15 to TRBJ2-5, with D perhaps given as TRBD1 or TRBD2 (5 bases each). This CDR3 has 16 amino acids. Looked up from germline, CDR1 is LNHNV and CDR2 is YYDKDF (reference sequence). Trimming removed 0 bases at V and 9 bases at J, with 20 bases between. The CDR3 DNA follows: TGTGCCACCAGCAGAGATTTCGGACAACAGACCGGGGCCCAGTACTTC. Amino acid sequence: CATSRDFGQQTGAQYF.

A note on this clone: Different DNA sequences within this sample yield the same CDR3. The V call is TRBV6-5, the J call TRBJ1-3; D perhaps matches TRBD1 (5 bases). Germline V CDR1 and CDR2: MNHEY, SVGAGI. Trimming removed 5 bases from V and 6 bases from J, with 17 bases in between. The CDR3 has 15 amino acids. The CDR3: CASSPARWGLNTIYF. In nucleotides, the CDR3 is TGTGCCAGCAGTCCCGCGCGATGGGGACTAAACACCATATATTTT.

V is TRBV5-5 and J is TRBJ2-1; 13 positions match TRBD2. In germline, CDR1 is SGHKS, CDR2 YYEKEE (reference sequence). The CDR3 runs 14 residues. Germline trimming cut 5 bases from V and 6 bases from J; bases unmatched to any gene: 2. CDR3 DNA sequence: TGTGCCAGCAGGGGACTAGCGGGGCCCAATGAGCAGTTCTTC. It translates to CASRGLAGPNEQFF.

The chain combines TRBV4-2 with TRBJ2-6, with TRBD2 matching 11 bases. The J segment lost 0 bases and the V segment lost 0 bases, leaving 4 bases of the junction unmatched. The CDR3 is 19 amino acids. CDR1 LGHNA and CDR2 YNFKEQ come from the germline V gene. The CDR3 protein is CASSQDRGLADSGANVLTF. CDR3 nucleotides: TGTGCCAGCAGCCAAGATAGGGGACTAGCGGACTCTGGGGCCAACGTCCTGACTTTC.

V gene TRBV5-6 combines with J gene TRBJ1-3, with D perhaps matching TRBD1 (5 bases). Germline V gene data show CDR1 as SGHDT and CDR2 as YYEEEE. The CDR3 runs to 16 residues. Deletions cut 2 bases from V and 4 bases from J, with 16 bases between. As DNA, the CDR3 is TGTGCCAGCAGCTTTGGCGGCAGGGTGAAAGGAAACACCATATATTTT. Translated, it gives CASSFGGRVKGNTIYF. The variable domain in full, with the rest retrieved from reference TRBV5-6 and TRBJ1-3, is DAGVTQSPTHLIKTRGQQVTLRCSPKSGHDTVSWYQQALGQGPQFIFQYYEEEERQRGNFPDRFSGHQFPNYSSELNVNALLLGDSALYLCASSFGGRVKGNTIYFGEGSWLTVV.

V is TRBV13 and J is TRBJ1-3; 7 nucleotides match TRBD1. J gave up 1 base and V 5 bases, and 8 bases lay outside the gene matches. This CDR3 contains 16 residues. Germline CDR1 PRHDT, CDR2 FYEKMQ (reference sequence). The CDR3 is CASSPRQGRSGNTIYF. CDR3 sequence (DNA): TGTGCCAGCAGCCCACGACAGGGTCGTTCTGGAAACACCATATATTTT.

This chain connects TRBV11-2 to TRBJ1-5; 9 bases match TRBD1. The V gene end was trimmed by 0 bases and the J gene end by 5 bases; junction bases not matched to a gene: 2. The CDR3 extends over 15 amino acids. The germline V gene encodes CDR1 SGHAT and CDR2 FQNNGV. The CDR3 protein is CASSLEGQGYQPQHF. CDR3 in DNA: TGTGCCAGCAGCTTAGAGGGACAGGGCTATCAGCCCCAGCATTTT.

CDR3: CASSLTYGSYNEQFF. As DNA, the CDR3 is TGTGCCAGCAGTTTAACCTACGGGTCCTACAATGAGCAGTTCTTC. The rearrangement uses TRBV27 and TRBJ2-1; D uncertain. The germline CDR1 and CDR2 sequences are MNHEY and SMNVEV (reference sequence). V was cut by 2 bases and J by 1 base, with 9 bases left in between. The CDR3 consists of 15 residues.

In its sample, this clone ranks as medium-sized (0.01 to 0.1%). The genes are TRBV5-1 and TRBJ1-1, with TRBD1 matching 7 bases. CDR1 SGHRS and CDR2 YFSETQ come from the germline V gene. Losses at the gene ends were 4 bases for V and 7 bases for J; bases not matched to a gene: 4. CDR3 length equals 12 residues. This CDR3 reads CASSGTDLEAFF. CDR3 DNA: TGCGCCAGCAGCGGGACAGACCTTGAAGCTTTCTTT.

This chain links TRBV27 with TRBJ1-1; D is perhaps TRBD1 (5 bases). This CDR3 contains 17 residues. Germline assignment: CDR1 MNHEY and CDR2 SMNVEV (reference sequence). The V and J ends lost 5 bases and 1 base respectively, with 20 bases between them. The CDR3 reads CASSPLGTRGGNTEAFF. The CDR3 DNA sequence: TGTGCCAGCAGTCCGTTGGGGACTAGGGGCGGGAACACTGAAGCTTTCTTT.

CDR3 sequence (DNA): TGTGCCAGTAGTATACAGGGAGGTAGCAATCAGCCCCAGCATTTT. It codes for CASSIQGGSNQPQHF. The chain joins TRBV19 to TRBJ1-5; tentative D call: TRBD1 (5 bases). Trimming removed 2 bases from V and 0 bases from J, with 8 bases in between. There are 15 residues in the CDR3. The germline V gene has CDR1 LNHDA and CDR2 SQIVND (reference sequence).

V gene TRBV11-1 combines with J gene TRBJ1-2; no definite D call. The germline V and J ends were trimmed by 2 bases and 8 bases, with 12 bases remaining between them. The germline V gene has CDR1 SGHAT and CDR2 FQDESV (reference sequence). This CDR3 is built from 13 residues. Here the CDR3 DNA reads TGTGCCAGCAGCTTACGAATGGGATGGGGCTACACCTTC. This translates into CASSLRMGWGYTF.

The chain links TRBV7-7 to TRBJ1-5; D is perhaps TRBD1 (5 bases). The CDR3 extends over 12 amino acids. CDR1 and CDR2 (germline): SSHAT, FNYEAQ (reference sequence). The V and J ends lost 6 bases and 12 bases respectively, with 15 bases between them. CDR3 sequence reads: CASSLATAHQHF. CDR3 DNA sequence: TGTGCCAGCAGTCTCGCGACAGCGCACCAGCATTTT.

This clone has only one observation. The chain links TRBV7-9 to TRBJ1-3; 8 bases map to TRBD1. The junction had 3 bases not matched to a gene; V was cut back by 2 bases and J by 0 bases. The V gene's germline CDR1 is SEHNR and CDR2 FQNEAQ (reference sequence). CDR3 length equals 16 residues. The CDR3, as DNA: TGTGCCAGCAGCTTAAGGGACAGGCACTCTGGAAACACCATATATTTT. Amino acid sequence: CASSLRDRHSGNTIYF. The entire variable domain, with the rest obtained from reference TRBV7-9 and TRBJ1-3, is as follows: DTGVSQNPRHKITKRGQNVTFRCDPISEHNRLYWYRQTLGQGPEFLTYFQNEAQLEKSRLLSDRFSAERPKGSFSTLEIQRTEQGDSAMYLCASSLRDRHSGNTIYFGEGSWLTVV.

This clone was counted between two and nine times. The chain is built from TRBV29-1 and TRBJ2-5, with 10 positions matching TRBD2. The germline V gene has CDR1 SQVTM and CDR2 ANQGSEA. The CDR3 sequence is 13 residues long. V was clipped by 3 bases and J by 7 bases; unmatched bases: 5. CDR3 in DNA: TGCAGCGTTGAGGTAGCGGGGGGTGGGACCCAGTACTTC. Encoded protein: CSVEVAGGGTQYF.